This TCR beta chain was sequenced in a study of T cells in localized non-small cell lung cancer. Data came from immunoSEQ multiplex PCR; TCRdb stores just in-frame clones and leaves some out. The sample contains more than 30,000 clones, roughly 87% of which appear only once. On this clone itself: The antigen remains undetermined.

The study, taken as a whole, reports: T cell clonality was highest in uninvolved adjacent lung, above tumor. Only one tumor region was sequenced, so heterogeneity remains possible. Median around 56 top-100 tumor clones were shared with paired adjacent lung.

From germline, CDR1 is SGHTA and CDR2 FQGNSA. V lost 5 bases and J 2 bases, leaving 12 bases between the germline ends. The CDR3 runs 14 residues. This TCR was sampled from a woman aged 35-75 years with stage III lung adenocarcinoma. This specimen consisted of peripheral blood mononuclear cells, obtained before any cancer treatment. This chain uses TRBV7-2 with TRBJ2-5, with D tentatively TRBD2 (6 bases). The CDR3 region has the DNA TGTGCCAGCAGCCCGCCGGGACTGCAAGAGACCCAGTACTTC. This sequence encodes CASSPPGLQETQYF.